This record concerns one TCR beta chain sequence. The antigen is unknown. The sample is drawn from a study of T cell repertoires in cytomegalovirus infection. Overall study context: It was the public TCR beta signatures that indicated both CMV infection and matching HLA type.

TCRdb recomputed calls from the reads with MiXCR, one row per CDR3 protein. The data hold some 900,000 distinct CDR3 sequences, with roughly 33% observed a single time. The CDR3 has 16 residues. The V and J ends lost 2 bases and 5 bases, in that order; junction bases with no gene match: 4. Per germline, CDR1 LNHDA and CDR2 SQIVND (reference sequence). V is TRBV19 and J is TRBJ2-2, with TRBD1 identical over 11 bases. This TCR derives from a human donor in good health (CMV status not recorded). Some clones in this sample may be carry-over from other donors' samples. Sequenced here: cultured CD8+ T cells from PBMCs, sampled from culture after CMV antigen stimulation. CDR3 nucleotides: TGTGCCAGTAGTATATCCGGGACAGGGGGAACCGGGGAGCTGTTTTTT. It codes for CASSISGTGGTGELFF.